This TCR beta chain was sequenced for a study of T cell changes during pregnancy in multiple sclerosis. The assay was immunoSEQ multiplex PCR, and TCRdb's table has in-frame clones only and misses some. The sample lists about 110,000 clones, roughly 89% occurring once. The CDR3 covers 12 residues. V gave up 0 bases and J gave up 6 bases, with 4 bases separating them. In germline, CDR1 is SGHNT, CDR2 YYREEE (reference sequence). This clonotype was obtained from a female donor with multiple sclerosis, enrolled in a pregnancy study. V gene TRBV5-4 combines with J gene TRBJ2-1; D is undetermined. Specimen: peripheral blood, collected before pregnancy. CDR3 amino acids: CASSLVANEQFF. In DNA form, the CDR3 reads TGTGCCAGCAGCTTGGTAGCCAATGAGCAGTTCTTC.